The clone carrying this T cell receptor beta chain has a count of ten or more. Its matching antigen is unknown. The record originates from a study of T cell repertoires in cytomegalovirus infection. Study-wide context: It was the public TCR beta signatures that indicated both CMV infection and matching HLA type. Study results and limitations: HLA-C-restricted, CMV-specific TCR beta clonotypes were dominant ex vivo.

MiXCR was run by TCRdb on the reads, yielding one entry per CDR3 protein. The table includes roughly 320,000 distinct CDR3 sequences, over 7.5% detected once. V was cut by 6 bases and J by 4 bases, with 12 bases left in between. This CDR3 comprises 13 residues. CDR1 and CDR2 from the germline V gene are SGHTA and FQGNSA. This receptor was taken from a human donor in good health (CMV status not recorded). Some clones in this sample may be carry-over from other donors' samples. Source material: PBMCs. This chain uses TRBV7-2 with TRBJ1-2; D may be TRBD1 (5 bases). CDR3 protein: CASSYQGRYGYTF. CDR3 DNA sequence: TGTGCCAGCAGTTATCAGGGACGCTATGGCTACACCTTC.